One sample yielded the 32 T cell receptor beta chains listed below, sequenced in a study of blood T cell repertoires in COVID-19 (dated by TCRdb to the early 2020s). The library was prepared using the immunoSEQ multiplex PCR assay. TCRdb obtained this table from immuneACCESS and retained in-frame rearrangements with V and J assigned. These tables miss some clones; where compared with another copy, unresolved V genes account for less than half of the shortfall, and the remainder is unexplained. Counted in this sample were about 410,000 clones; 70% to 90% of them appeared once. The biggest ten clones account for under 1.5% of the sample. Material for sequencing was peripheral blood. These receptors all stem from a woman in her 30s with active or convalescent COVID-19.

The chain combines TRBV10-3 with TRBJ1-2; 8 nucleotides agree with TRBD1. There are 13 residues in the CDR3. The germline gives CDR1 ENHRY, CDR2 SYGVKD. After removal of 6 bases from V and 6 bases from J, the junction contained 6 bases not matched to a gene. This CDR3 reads CAIRQDRADGYTF. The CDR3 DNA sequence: TGTGCCATCAGACAGGACAGGGCCGATGGCTACACCTTC.

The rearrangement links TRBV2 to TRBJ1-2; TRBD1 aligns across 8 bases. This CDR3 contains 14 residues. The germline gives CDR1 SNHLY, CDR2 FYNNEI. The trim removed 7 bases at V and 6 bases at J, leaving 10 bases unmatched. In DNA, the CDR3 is TGTGCCAGCAAAGCACAGGGGGACCGCCATGGCTACACCTTC. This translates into CASKAQGDRHGYTF.

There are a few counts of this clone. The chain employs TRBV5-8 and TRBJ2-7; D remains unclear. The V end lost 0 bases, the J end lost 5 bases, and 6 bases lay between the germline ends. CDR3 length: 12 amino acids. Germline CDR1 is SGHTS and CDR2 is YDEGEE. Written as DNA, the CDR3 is TGTGCCAGCAGCTTGGGGCAGGACGAGCAGTACTTC. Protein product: CASSLGQDEQYF.

The CDR3 loop is CASSPGTVGFEQYF. CDR3 DNA sequence: TGTGCCAGCAGCCCCGGGACAGTCGGTTTTGAGCAGTACTTC. This chain connects TRBV28 to TRBJ2-7; 7 bases align to TRBD1. V lost 6 bases and J lost 7; bases outside the gene matches: 12. CDR1 is MDHEN and CDR2 is SYDVKM in the germline V gene. The CDR3 consists of 14 residues.

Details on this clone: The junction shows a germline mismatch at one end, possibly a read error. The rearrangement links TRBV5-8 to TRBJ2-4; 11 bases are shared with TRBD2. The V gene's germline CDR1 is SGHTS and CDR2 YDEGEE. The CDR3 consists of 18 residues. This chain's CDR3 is CASRLPSGGSLAKNIQYF. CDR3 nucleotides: TGTGCCAGCCGCTTACCTAGCGGGGGGTCATTAGCCAAAAACATTCAGTACTTC. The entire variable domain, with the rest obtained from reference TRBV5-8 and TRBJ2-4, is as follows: EAGVTQSPTHLIKTRGQQATLRCSPISGHTSVYWYQQALGLGLQFLLWYDEGEERNRGNFPPRFSGRQFPNYSSELNVNALELEDSALYLCASRLPSGGSLAKNIQYFGAGTRLSVL.

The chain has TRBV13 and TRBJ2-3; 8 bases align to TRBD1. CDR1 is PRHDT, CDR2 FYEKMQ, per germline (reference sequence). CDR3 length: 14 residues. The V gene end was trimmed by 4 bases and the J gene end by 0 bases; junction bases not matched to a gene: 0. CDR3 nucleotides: TGTGCCAGCAGCTGGACAGGGAGCACAGATACGCAGTATTTT. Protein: CASSWTGSTDTQYF.

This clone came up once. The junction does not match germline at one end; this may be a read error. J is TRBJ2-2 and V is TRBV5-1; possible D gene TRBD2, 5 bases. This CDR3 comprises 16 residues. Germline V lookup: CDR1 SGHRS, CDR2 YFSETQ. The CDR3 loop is CASSPWLAENTGELSF. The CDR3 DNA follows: TGCGCCAGCAGCCCGTGGCTAGCCGAGAACACCGGGGAGCTGTCTTTT.

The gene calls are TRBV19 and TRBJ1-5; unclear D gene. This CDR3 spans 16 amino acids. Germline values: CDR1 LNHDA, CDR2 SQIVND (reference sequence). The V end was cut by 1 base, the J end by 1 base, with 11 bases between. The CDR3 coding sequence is TGTGCCAGTAGTATAGCCGGTTTGGGCAGCAATCAGCCCCAGCATTTT. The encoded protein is CASSIAGLGSNQPQHF.

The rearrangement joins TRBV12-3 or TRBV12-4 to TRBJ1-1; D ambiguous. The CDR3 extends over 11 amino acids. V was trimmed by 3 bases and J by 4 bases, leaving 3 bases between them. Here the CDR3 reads CASSFLTEAFF. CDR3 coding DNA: TGTGCCAGCAGTTTTCTCACTGAAGCTTTCTTT.

The CDR3 sequence: CAISGRRDRGESYEQYF. In nucleotides, the CDR3 is TGTGCCATCAGTGGGCGCCGGGACAGGGGGGAGTCCTACGAGCAGTACTTC. The J gene is TRBJ2-7, the V gene TRBV10-3; 11 bases line up with TRBD1. The germline CDR1 and CDR2 sequences are ENHRY and SYGVKD. This CDR3 contains 17 residues. V lost 4 bases and J lost 1; bases outside the gene matches: 9.

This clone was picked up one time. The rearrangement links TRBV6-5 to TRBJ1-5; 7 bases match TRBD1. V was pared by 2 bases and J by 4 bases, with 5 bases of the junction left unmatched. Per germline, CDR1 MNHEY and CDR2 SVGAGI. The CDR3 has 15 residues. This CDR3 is CASSYVQGSNQPQHF. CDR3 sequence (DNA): TGTGCCAGCAGTTACGTACAGGGGTCGAATCAGCCCCAGCATTTT.

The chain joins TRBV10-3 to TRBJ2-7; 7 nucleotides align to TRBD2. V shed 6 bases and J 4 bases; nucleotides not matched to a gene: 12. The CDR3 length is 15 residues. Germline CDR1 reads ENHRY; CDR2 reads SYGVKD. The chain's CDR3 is CAIRLDLTGGYEQYF. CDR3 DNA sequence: TGTGCCATCAGACTAGATTTAACGGGGGGATACGAGCAGTACTTC.

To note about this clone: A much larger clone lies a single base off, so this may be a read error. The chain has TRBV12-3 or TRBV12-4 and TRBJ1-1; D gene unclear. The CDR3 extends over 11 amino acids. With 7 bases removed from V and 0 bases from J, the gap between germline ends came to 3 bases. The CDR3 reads CASTMNTEAFF. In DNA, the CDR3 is TGTGCCAGCACCATGAACACTGAAGCTTTCTTT.

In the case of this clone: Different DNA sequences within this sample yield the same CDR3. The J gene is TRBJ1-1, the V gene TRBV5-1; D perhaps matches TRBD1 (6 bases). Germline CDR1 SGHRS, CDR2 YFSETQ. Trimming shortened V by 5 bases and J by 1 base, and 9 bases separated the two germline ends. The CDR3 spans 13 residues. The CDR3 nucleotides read TGCGCCAGCAGATCGACAGGGAACACTGAAGCTTTCTTT. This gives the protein CASRSTGNTEAFF.

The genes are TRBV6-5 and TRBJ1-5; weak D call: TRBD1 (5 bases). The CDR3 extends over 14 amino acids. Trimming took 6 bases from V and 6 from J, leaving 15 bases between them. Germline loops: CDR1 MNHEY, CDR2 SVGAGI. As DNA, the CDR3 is TGTGCCAGCAGAGCGGGACCGGAGAGTCAGCCCCAGCATTTT. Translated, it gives CASRAGPESQPQHF.

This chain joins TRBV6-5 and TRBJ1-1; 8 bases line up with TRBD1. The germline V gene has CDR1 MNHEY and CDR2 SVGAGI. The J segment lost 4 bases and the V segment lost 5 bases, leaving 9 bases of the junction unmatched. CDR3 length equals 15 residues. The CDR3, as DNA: TGTGCCAGCAGTCTCACGGACAGGGAAGGCACTGAAGCTTTCTTT. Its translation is CASSLTDREGTEAFF.

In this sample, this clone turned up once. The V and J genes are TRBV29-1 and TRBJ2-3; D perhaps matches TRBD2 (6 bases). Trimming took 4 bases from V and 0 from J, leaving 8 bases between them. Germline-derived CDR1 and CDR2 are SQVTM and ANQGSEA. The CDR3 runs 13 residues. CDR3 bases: TGCAGCGTTGGGAGCGGGAGCACAGATACGCAGTATTTT. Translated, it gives CSVGSGSTDTQYF.

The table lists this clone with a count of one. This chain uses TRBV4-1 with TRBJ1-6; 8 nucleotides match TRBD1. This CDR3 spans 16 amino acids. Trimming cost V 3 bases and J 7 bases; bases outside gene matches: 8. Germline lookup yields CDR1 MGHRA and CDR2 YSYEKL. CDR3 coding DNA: TGCGCCAGCAGCCAGCCCCGGGACAGGACCAATTCACCCCTCCACTTT. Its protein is CASSQPRDRTNSPLHF.

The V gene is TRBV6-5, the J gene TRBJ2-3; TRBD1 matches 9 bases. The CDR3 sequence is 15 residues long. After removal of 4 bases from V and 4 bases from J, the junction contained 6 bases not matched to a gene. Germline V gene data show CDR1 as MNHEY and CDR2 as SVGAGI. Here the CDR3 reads CASSFQRQGADTQYF. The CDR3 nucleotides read TGTGCCAGCAGTTTCCAACGACAGGGGGCAGATACGCAGTATTTT.

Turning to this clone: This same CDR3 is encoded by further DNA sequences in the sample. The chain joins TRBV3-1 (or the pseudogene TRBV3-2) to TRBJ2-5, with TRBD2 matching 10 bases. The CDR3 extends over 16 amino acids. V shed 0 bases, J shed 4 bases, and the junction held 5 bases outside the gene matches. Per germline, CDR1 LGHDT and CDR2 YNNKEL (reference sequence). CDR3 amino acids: CASSQDRLAGGETQYF. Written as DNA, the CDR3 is TGTGCCAGCAGCCAAGATCGGTTAGCGGGGGGAGAGACCCAGTACTTC.

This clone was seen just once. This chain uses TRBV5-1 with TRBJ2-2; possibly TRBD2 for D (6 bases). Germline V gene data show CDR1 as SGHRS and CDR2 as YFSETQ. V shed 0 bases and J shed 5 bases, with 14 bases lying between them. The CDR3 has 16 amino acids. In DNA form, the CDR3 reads TGCGCCAGCAGCTTGGCAGTCCGTGGGGGGACCGGGGAGCTGTTTTTT. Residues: CASSLAVRGGTGELFF.

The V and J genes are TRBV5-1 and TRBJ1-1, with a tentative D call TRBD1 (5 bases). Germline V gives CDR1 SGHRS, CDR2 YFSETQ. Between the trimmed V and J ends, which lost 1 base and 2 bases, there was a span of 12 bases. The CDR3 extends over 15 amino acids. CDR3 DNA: TGCGCCAGCAGCTTGCCGGGGGACGGCAACACTGAAGCTTTCTTT. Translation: CASSLPGDGNTEAFF. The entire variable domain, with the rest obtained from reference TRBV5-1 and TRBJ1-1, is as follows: KAGVTQTPRYLIKTRGQQVTLSCSPISGHRSVSWYQQTPGQGLQFLFEYFSETQRNKGNFPGRFSGRQFSNSRSEMNVSTLELGDSALYLCASSLPGDGNTEAFFGQGTRLTVV.

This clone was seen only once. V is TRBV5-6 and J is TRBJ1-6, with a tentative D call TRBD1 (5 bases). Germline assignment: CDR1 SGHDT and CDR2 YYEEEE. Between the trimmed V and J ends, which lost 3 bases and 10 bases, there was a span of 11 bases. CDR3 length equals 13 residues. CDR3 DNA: TGTGCCAGCAGCTCCCCCCAGGGATCACCCCTCCACTTT. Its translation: CASSSPQGSPLHF.

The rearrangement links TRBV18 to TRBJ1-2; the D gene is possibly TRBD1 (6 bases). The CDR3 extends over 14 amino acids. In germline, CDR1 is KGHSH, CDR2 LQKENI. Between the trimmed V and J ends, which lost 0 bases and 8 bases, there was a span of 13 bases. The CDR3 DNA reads TGTGCCAGCTCACCACCCGTCGGACAGTGGGGCTACACCTTC. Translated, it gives CASSPPVGQWGYTF.

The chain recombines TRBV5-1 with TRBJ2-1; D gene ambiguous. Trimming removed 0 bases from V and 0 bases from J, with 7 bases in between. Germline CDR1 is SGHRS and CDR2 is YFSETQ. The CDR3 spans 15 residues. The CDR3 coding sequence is TGCGCCAGCAGCTTGGGAGATAGCTCCTACAATGAGCAGTTCTTC. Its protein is CASSLGDSSYNEQFF.

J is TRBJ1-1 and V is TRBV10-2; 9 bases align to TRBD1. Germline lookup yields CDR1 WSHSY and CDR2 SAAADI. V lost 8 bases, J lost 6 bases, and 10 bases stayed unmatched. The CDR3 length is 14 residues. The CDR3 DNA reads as TGCGCCAGCGTCCTTGGACAGGGGATCCCTGAAGCTTTCTTT. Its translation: CASVLGQGIPEAFF.

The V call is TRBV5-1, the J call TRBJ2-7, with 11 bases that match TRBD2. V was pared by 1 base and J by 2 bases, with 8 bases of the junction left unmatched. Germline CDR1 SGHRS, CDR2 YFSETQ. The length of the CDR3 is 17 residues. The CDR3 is CASSLSSGRAFTYEQYF. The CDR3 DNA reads TGCGCCAGCAGCTTGAGTAGCGGGAGGGCCTTTACCTACGAGCAGTACTTC.

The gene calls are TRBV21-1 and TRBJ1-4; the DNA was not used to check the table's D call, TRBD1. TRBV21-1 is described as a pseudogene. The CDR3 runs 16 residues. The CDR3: CASSKIWTQLQEKLFF. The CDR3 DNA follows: TGTGCCAGCAGCAAGATTTGGACACAGCTTCAGGAAAAACTGTTTTTT.

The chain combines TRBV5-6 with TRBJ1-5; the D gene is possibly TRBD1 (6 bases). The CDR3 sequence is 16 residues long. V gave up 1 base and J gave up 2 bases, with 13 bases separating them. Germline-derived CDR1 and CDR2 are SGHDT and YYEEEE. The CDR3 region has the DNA TGTGCCAGCAGCTTGTTGGGGGCTTCGGGCAATCAGCCCCAGCATTTT. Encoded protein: CASSLLGASGNQPQHF. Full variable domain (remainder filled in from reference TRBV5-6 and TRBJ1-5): DAGVTQSPTHLIKTRGQQVTLRCSPKSGHDTVSWYQQALGQGPQFIFQYYEEEERQRGNFPDRFSGHQFPNYSSELNVNALLLGDSALYLCASSLLGASGNQPQHFGDGTRLSIL.

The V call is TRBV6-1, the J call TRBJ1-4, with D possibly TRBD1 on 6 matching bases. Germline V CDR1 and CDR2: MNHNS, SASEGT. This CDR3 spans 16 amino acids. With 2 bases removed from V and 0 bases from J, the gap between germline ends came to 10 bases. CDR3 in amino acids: CASSELGGATNEKLFF. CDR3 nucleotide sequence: TGTGCCAGCAGTGAACTAGGGGGGGCAACTAATGAAAAACTGTTTTTT.

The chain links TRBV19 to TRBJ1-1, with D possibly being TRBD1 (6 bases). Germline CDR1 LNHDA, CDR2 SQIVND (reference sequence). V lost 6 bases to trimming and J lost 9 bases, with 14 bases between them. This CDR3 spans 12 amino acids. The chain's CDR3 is CASRDSPSQAFF. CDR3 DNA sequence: TGTGCCAGTAGGGACAGCCCCAGTCAAGCTTTCTTT.

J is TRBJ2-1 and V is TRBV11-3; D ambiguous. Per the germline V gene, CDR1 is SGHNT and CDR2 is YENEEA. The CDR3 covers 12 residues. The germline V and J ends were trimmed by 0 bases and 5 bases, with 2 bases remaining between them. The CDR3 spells CASSLDNNEQFF. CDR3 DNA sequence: TGTGCCAGCAGCTTAGATAACAATGAGCAGTTCTTC.